This T cell receptor (beta chain) stems from a study of Ad26.COV2.S vaccination and SARS-CoV-2 variants. Only in-frame clones appear in the TCRdb table, and some are missing; sequencing was by immunoSEQ multiplex PCR. Among some 410,000 clones listed, about nine tenths were seen once. The study, taken as a whole, reports: Non-spike TCR breadth was similar in vaccine and placebo recipients.

On this clone itself: The antigen is undetermined. Additional DNA sequences in this sample encode the identical CDR3.

Treatment specified: approximately 18 received Ad26.COV2.S at low or high dose, single or two shots; a few received placebo; per-sample allocation not given. Vaccine and placebo recipients were sampled on day 63 after the first injection. The CDR3 is 15 residues long. Germline CDR1 and CDR2: SGHVS and FNYEAQ. Trimming pared 1 base from V and 3 bases from J, leaving 11 bases between. The sample here was peripheral blood, taken in a trial of Ad26.COV2.S vaccine versus placebo. V gene TRBV7-6 combines with J gene TRBJ2-3; D remains ambiguous. The clonotype was recovered from a person between 18 and 65 years old who received the Ad26.COV2.S COVID-19 vaccine or a placebo. This CDR3 reads CASSLGTVSTDTQYF. The CDR3 region has the DNA TGTGCCAGCAGCTTAGGTACGGTTTCAACAGATACGCAGTATTTT.